The 23 T cell receptor beta chains in this list originate from one sample, sequenced in a study of T cell repertoires in cytomegalovirus infection. TCRdb reprocessed the reads via MiXCR and lists one record per CDR3 protein. The sample has 200,000 to 300,000 distinct CDR3 sequences, about 12% seen once; the top ten hold 1.6%. The sequenced sample was PBMCs. The receptors stem from a human donor in good health (CMV status not recorded). Some clones in this sample may be carry-over from other donors' samples.

This clonotype was seen only a few times. V usage is TRBV28 and J usage is TRBJ2-3; 8 bases align to TRBD2. Germline CDR1 is MDHEN and CDR2 is SYDVKM. This CDR3 is 13 amino acids long. V was clipped by 11 bases and J by 2 bases; unmatched bases: 6. The CDR3 is CAAGGATTDTQYF. The CDR3 region has the DNA TGTGCCGCCGGGGGGGCGACCACAGATACGCAGTATTTT. Using reference TRBV28 and TRBJ2-3 for the parts outside the CDR3, the full variable domain is DVKVTQSSRYLVKRTGEKVFLECVQDMDHENMFWYRQDPGLGLRLIYFSYDVKMKEKGDIPEGYSVSREKKERFSLILESASTNQTSMYLCAAGGATTDTQYFGPGTRLTVL.

This clonotype was counted at least ten times. This chain joins TRBV5-1 and TRBJ2-7; 7 bases map to TRBD2. Trimming at V came to 0 bases and at J to 5 bases, leaving 5 bases not matched to a gene. From germline, CDR1 is SGHRS and CDR2 YFSETQ. This CDR3 comprises 14 residues. The CDR3 spells CASSLEAGRDEQYF. DNA of the CDR3: TGCGCCAGCAGCTTGGAGGCGGGGAGGGACGAGCAGTACTTC.

This clonotype turned up a few times. This chain connects TRBV29-1 to TRBJ1-4, with TRBD1 identical over 7 bases. This CDR3 is built from 15 residues. V dropped 6 bases and J dropped 7; count of bases not matched to a gene: 14. Germline V lookup: CDR1 SQVTM, CDR2 ANQGSEA. DNA for the CDR3: TGCAGCGTCACACTAACAGGGGCGGCGGGTGAAAAACTGTTTTTT. This encodes CSVTLTGAAGEKLFF.

CDR3 sequence: CASSFTGGQLLIQETQYF. The CDR3 bases are TGTGCCAGCAGCTTTACAGGGGGACAGTTATTAATCCAAGAGACCCAGTACTTC. This chain connects TRBV7-3 to TRBJ2-5, with TRBD1 matching over 8 bases. Germline loops: CDR1 SGHTA, CDR2 FQGTGA. The CDR3 has 18 amino acids. V was pared by 3 bases and J by 1 base, with 13 bases of the junction left unmatched.

This clonotype came up many times. This sequence joins TRBV6-1 and TRBJ2-7; D uncertain. There are 14 residues in the CDR3. Germline lookup yields CDR1 MNHNS and CDR2 SASEGT. Trimming removed 4 bases from V and 1 base from J, with 11 bases in between. The CDR3 spells CASSAPGRSYEQYF. Here the CDR3 DNA reads TGTGCCAGCAGTGCCCCCGGCCGTTCCTACGAGCAGTACTTC.

This clonotype was found many times. The V call is TRBV7-2, the J call TRBJ2-4; 7 bases fit TRBD1. Germline CDR1 SGHTA, CDR2 FQGNSA. This CDR3 has 14 amino acids. After removal of 5 bases from V and 3 bases from J, the junction contained 4 bases not matched to a gene. The CDR3, as DNA: TGTGCCAGCAGCCAGGGGGTGGGCAAAAACATTCAGTACTTC. This sequence encodes CASSQGVGKNIQYF.

This clonotype turned up a few times. The J gene is TRBJ2-1, the V gene TRBV5-1, with TRBD1 as a possible D gene (6 bases). V shed 0 bases and J shed 6 bases, with 10 bases lying between them. The CDR3 loop spans 14 amino acids. The germline V gene has CDR1 SGHRS and CDR2 YFSETQ. For the CDR3, the DNA is TGCGCCAGCAGCTTGGGACAGGAACTCAATGAGCAGTTCTTC. Its translation is CASSLGQELNEQFF.

The CDR3 sequence: CASSFRQGSQPQHF. In DNA form, the CDR3 reads TGTGCCAGCAGTTTCCGACAGGGGAGTCAGCCCCAGCATTTT. The chain couples TRBV27 to TRBJ1-5; TRBD1 matches 8 bases. Germline V gene lookup returns CDR1 MNHEY and CDR2 SMNVEV (reference sequence). There are 14 residues in the CDR3. V gave up 3 bases and J gave up 6 bases; unmatched junction bases: 4.

Ten or more counts support this clonotype. V gene TRBV5-6 combines with J gene TRBJ1-5; D remains unclear. Germline CDR1 SGHDT, CDR2 YYEEEE. The V and J ends lost 0 bases and 0 bases respectively, with 7 bases between them. The CDR3 runs 15 residues. CDR3 amino acids: CASSLGHVSNQPQHF. The CDR3 coding sequence is TGTGCCAGCAGCTTGGGACACGTTAGCAATCAGCCCCAGCATTTT.

In this sample, this clonotype turned up many times. This chain joins TRBV29-1 and TRBJ1-3; possible D gene TRBD1, 5 bases. From germline, CDR1 is SQVTM and CDR2 ANQGSEA. Trimming shortened V by 7 bases and J by 0 bases, and 16 bases separated the two germline ends. The CDR3 covers 15 residues. The DNA for the CDR3 is TGCAGCGCGAGGGGAGGCCCGAGCTCTGGAAACACCATATATTTT. It is translated as CSARGGPSSGNTIYF.

The table lists this clonotype with many counts. The V gene is TRBV12-3 or TRBV12-4, the J gene TRBJ1-2; D is possibly TRBD1 (5 bases). Trimming took off 7 bases at V and 2 bases at J, with 17 bases between the two ends. CDR3 length: 15 residues. CDR3 protein: CASTLGGAGNYGYTF. The CDR3 DNA reads TGTGCCAGCACCCTCGGAGGGGCAGGGAACTATGGCTACACCTTC.

This clonotype was detected ten times or more. This chain uses TRBV12-3 or TRBV12-4 with TRBJ1-1; no clear D gene. The CDR3 is 13 residues long. V lost 7 bases and J lost 3, with 12 bases in between. The CDR3 loop is CASTSALDTEAFF. The CDR3 nucleotides are TGTGCCAGCACTTCGGCACTCGACACTGAAGCTTTCTTT.

CDR3 DNA: TGTGCCAGCAGTTACCGGCAGACAGGGACAGAGCAGTACTTC. This encodes CASSYRQTGTEQYF. This chain connects TRBV6-6 to TRBJ2-7, with 7 bases fitting TRBD1. The CDR3 is 14 amino acids. Germline V CDR1 and CDR2: MNHNY, SVGAGI (reference sequence). Trimming removed 2 bases from V and 7 bases from J; junction bases left unmatched: 8.

In this sample, this clonotype turned up many times. This chain links TRBV5-1 with TRBJ1-2, with D tentatively TRBD1 (6 bases). Looked up from germline, CDR1 is SGHRS and CDR2 is YFSETQ. Trimming stripped 1 base from V and 6 bases from J, with 13 bases between. The CDR3 extends over 14 amino acids. CDR3 bases: TGCGCCAGCAGCTTGAGCCGGGACAATCATGGCTACACCTTC. Residues: CASSLSRDNHGYTF. The entire variable domain, with the rest obtained from reference TRBV5-1 and TRBJ1-2, is as follows: KAGVTQTPRYLIKTRGQQVTLSCSPISGHRSVSWYQQTPGQGLQFLFEYFSETQRNKGNFPGRFSGRQFSNSRSEMNVSTLELGDSALYLCASSLSRDNHGYTFGSGTRLTVV.

This clonotype was detected only a few times. V is TRBV6-2 or TRBV6-3 and J is TRBJ1-2; TRBD1 matches at 9 bases. CDR1 is MNHEY, CDR2 SVGEGT, per germline. After removal of 11 bases from V and 10 bases from J, the junction contained 20 bases not matched to a gene. The CDR3 spans 15 residues. CDR3 in amino acids: CAGGRGQGALWDYTF. The CDR3 bases are TGTGCCGGCGGACGGGGACAGGGCGCTCTATGGGACTACACCTTC.

This clonotype was detected many times. The chain couples TRBV7-3 to TRBJ2-3, with 14 nucleotides matching TRBD2. The CDR3 loop spans 17 amino acids. V was clipped by 5 bases and J by 6 bases; unmatched bases: 10. Germline CDR1 is SGHTA and CDR2 is FQGTGA. The CDR3: CASSPPTSGGVRDTQYF. The CDR3 DNA reads as TGTGCCAGCAGCCCCCCGACTAGCGGGGGGGTTCGGGATACGCAGTATTTT.

This clonotype was recorded at least ten times. V usage is TRBV5-1 and J usage is TRBJ1-1; possibly TRBD1 for D (5 bases). The CDR3 spans 16 residues. V gave up 4 bases and J gave up 5 bases, with 21 bases separating them. Germline V CDR1 and CDR2: SGHRS, YFSETQ. The CDR3 here is CASSPGGLQARTEAFF. Here the CDR3 DNA reads TGCGCCAGCAGCCCTGGAGGACTACAGGCGAGAACTGAAGCTTTCTTT. Variable domain in full (rest from reference TRBV5-1 and TRBJ1-1): KAGVTQTPRYLIKTRGQQVTLSCSPISGHRSVSWYQQTPGQGLQFLFEYFSETQRNKGNFPGRFSGRQFSNSRSEMNVSTLELGDSALYLCASSPGGLQARTEAFFGQGTRLTVV.

This clonotype occurred many times. The rearrangement joins TRBV29-1 to TRBJ2-3; 9 bases match TRBD1. Germline CDR1 and CDR2: SQVTM and ANQGSEA. Losses at the gene ends were 6 bases for V and 5 bases for J; bases not matched to a gene: 0. The CDR3 consists of 11 residues. The CDR3 coding sequence is TGCAGCGTGGACAGGGGAGATACGCAGTATTTT. Translating it yields CSVDRGDTQYF.

This clonotype was detected many times. This chain uses TRBV7-6 with TRBJ2-2; the match to TRBD2 covers 7 bases. In germline, CDR1 is SGHVS, CDR2 FNYEAQ. Trimming removed 1 base from V and 5 bases from J; junction bases left unmatched: 1. The CDR3 spans 14 residues. CDR3 in DNA: TGTGCCAGCAGCTTAGTCGGGGGGACCGGGGAGCTGTTTTTT. It yields the protein CASSLVGGTGELFF.

This clonotype was seen at least ten times. The rearrangement joins TRBV11-3 to TRBJ1-4; 11 nucleotides agree with TRBD1. V lost 4 bases to trimming and J lost 5 bases; unmatched junction nucleotides: 3. Germline values: CDR1 SGHNT, CDR2 YENEEA. This CDR3 is built from 15 residues. The CDR3 spells CASSSGQGGNEKLFF. The CDR3 nucleotides read TGTGCCAGCAGCTCGGGACAGGGGGGGAATGAAAAACTGTTTTTT.

This clonotype has a count of ten or more. The J gene is TRBJ2-2, the V gene TRBV6-2 or TRBV6-3; perhaps TRBD2 as D (5 bases). Germline values: CDR1 MNHEY, CDR2 SVGEGT. This CDR3 region has 15 residues. V was shortened by 2 bases and J by 3 bases, with 10 bases between the two germline ends. Here the CDR3 DNA reads TGTGCCAGCAGTTACGATGGGAGTCACACCGGGGAGCTGTTTTTT. Its protein is CASSYDGSHTGELFF.

The V call is TRBV7-3, the J call TRBJ1-1, with TRBD1 as a possible D gene (5 bases). V lost 5 bases and J 4 bases, leaving 8 bases between the germline ends. CDR1 is SGHTA and CDR2 is FQGTGA in the germline V gene. The CDR3 loop spans 12 amino acids. The CDR3 DNA is TGTGCCAGCAGCAGGGGACGCACTGAAGCTTTCTTT. The encoded protein is CASSRGRTEAFF. Full variable domain (missing parts from reference TRBV7-3 and TRBJ1-1): GAGVSQTPSNKVTEKGKYVELRCDPISGHTALYWYRQSLGQGPEFLIYFQGTGAADDSGLPNDRFFAVRPEGSVSTLKIQRTERGDSAVYLCASSRGRTEAFFGQGTRLTVV.

This clonotype was observed at least ten times. The chain has TRBV6-2 or TRBV6-3 and TRBJ2-7, with TRBD2 identical over 8 bases. Germline trimming cut 0 bases from V and 4 bases from J; bases unmatched to any gene: 5. The CDR3 length is 15 residues. CDR1 and CDR2 (germline): MNHEY, SVGEGT. The CDR3 region is CASSYSRASGYEQYF. In DNA, the CDR3 is TGTGCCAGCAGTTACTCACGGGCTAGCGGGTACGAGCAGTACTTC.